These T cell receptor beta chains were read from a single sample in a study of blood T cell repertoires in COVID-19. Method: immunoSEQ multiplex PCR; TCRdb's copy keeps in-frame clones and lacks some. The sample records around 60,000 clones, over 70% being singletons. The sample was peripheral blood. Every receptor here comes from a human donor in a cohort sampled during active COVID-19. Both conserved end residues are part of each CDR3. The D gene is left open where the match is weak. Part of the rows lack a size; the others show once, few, many or a class for expanded clones.

CDR3nt: TGTGCCAGCACCCCGGGGAATAAAGAGACCCAGTACTTC; CDR3aa: CASTPGNKETQYF; abundance: -; v_gene: TRBV18; j_gene: TRBJ2-5; d_gene: -
CDR3nt: TGTGCCAGCAGCCAGGACTTGTCTAACTATGGCTACACCTTC; CDR3aa: CASSQDLSNYGYTF; abundance: -; v_gene: TRBV7-8; j_gene: TRBJ1-2; d_gene: -
CDR3nt: TGTGCCACCAGCAGGAGAATCCAGGCAGATACGCAGTATTTT; CDR3aa: CATSRRIQADTQYF; abundance: few; v_gene: TRBV15; j_gene: TRBJ2-3; d_gene: -
CDR3nt: TGCAGCGTGACAGGTTTGAACACTGAAGCTTTCTTT; CDR3aa: CSVTGLNTEAFF; abundance: -; v_gene: TRBV29-1; j_gene: TRBJ1-1; d_gene: -
CDR3nt: TGTGCCAGCAGTTTAGGGCTAGCGGCCAATGAGCAGTTCTTC; CDR3aa: CASSLGLAANEQFF; abundance: -; v_gene: TRBV28; j_gene: TRBJ2-1; d_gene: TRBD2
CDR3nt: TGTGCCAGCAGTGTGTCGACTAGCAATTGGGGAAATGAGCAGTTCTTC; CDR3aa: CASSVSTSNWGNEQFF; abundance: -; v_gene: TRBV6-1; j_gene: TRBJ2-1; d_gene: TRBD2
CDR3nt: TGTGCCAGCAGCTTACTAGCGGGAGCCTACAATGAGCAGTTCTTC; CDR3aa: CASSLLAGAYNEQFF; abundance: -; v_gene: TRBV11-3; j_gene: TRBJ2-1; d_gene: TRBD2
CDR3nt: TGTGCCACCAGCAGCCTAGGAGGGTGGGACACCGGGGAGCTGTTTTTT; CDR3aa: CATSSLGGWDTGELFF; abundance: -; v_gene: TRBV15; j_gene: TRBJ2-2; d_gene: -
CDR3nt: TGTGCCAGCAGCAGACAGGGCTCTGGGGCCAACGTCCTGACTTTC; CDR3aa: CASSRQGSGANVLTF; abundance: -; v_gene: TRBV28; j_gene: TRBJ2-6; d_gene: TRBD1
CDR3nt: TGTGCCAGCTCACCCTCCGGGACAGGGGTGAACACTGAAGCTTTCTTT; CDR3aa: CASSPSGTGVNTEAFF; abundance: -; v_gene: TRBV18; j_gene: TRBJ1-1; d_gene: TRBD1
CDR3nt: TGTGCCAGCAACCTAGCGGGGCCAACGATCAACGAGCAGTACTTC; CDR3aa: CASNLAGPTINEQYF; abundance: -; v_gene: TRBV5-4; j_gene: TRBJ2-7; d_gene: TRBD2
CDR3nt: TGTGCCAGCAGCCACTCGACAGGGCTTAATAATTCACCCCTCCACTTT; CDR3aa: CASSHSTGLNNSPLHF; abundance: few; v_gene: TRBV7-9; j_gene: TRBJ1-6; d_gene: TRBD1
CDR3nt: TGTGCCAGCAGGGGTACAGGGACCTACGAGCAGTACTTC; CDR3aa: CASRGTGTYEQYF; abundance: -; v_gene: TRBV2; j_gene: TRBJ2-7; d_gene: -
CDR3nt: TGTGCCATCACCGCAGGGTTAGAGGAGAACACTGAAGCTTTCTTT; CDR3aa: CAITAGLEENTEAFF; abundance: -; v_gene: TRBV10-3; j_gene: TRBJ1-1; d_gene: -
CDR3nt: TGTGCCAGCAGCCAAGCTCGGTATGGCTACACCTTC; CDR3aa: CASSQARYGYTF; abundance: -; v_gene: TRBV3-1/TRBV3-2; j_gene: TRBJ1-2; d_gene: -
CDR3nt: TGTGCCAGCAGCTTATTCGTTCCAGCGGCCGTGGGGGAGACCCAGTACTTC; CDR3aa: CASSLFVPAAVGETQYF; abundance: -; v_gene: TRBV7-9; j_gene: TRBJ2-5; d_gene: -
CDR3nt: TGTGCCAGCAGTTTTGACAGGTTGAGCTCCTACAATGAGCAGTTCTTC; CDR3aa: CASSFDRLSSYNEQFF; abundance: -; v_gene: TRBV28; j_gene: TRBJ2-1; d_gene: -
CDR3nt: TGCGCCAGCAGCCAATTCGCGGACACTGAAGCTTTCTTT; CDR3aa: CASSQFADTEAFF; abundance: -; v_gene: TRBV4-1; j_gene: TRBJ1-1; d_gene: -
CDR3nt: TGTGCCAGCAGTGAATACCAGGGAGGATCACCCCTCCACTTT; CDR3aa: CASSEYQGGSPLHF; abundance: -; v_gene: TRBV6-1; j_gene: TRBJ1-6; d_gene: -
CDR3nt: TGTGCCAGCACCCCTCAGGCGGGAGGCCCATCCACAGATACGCAGTATTTT; CDR3aa: CASTPQAGGPSTDTQYF; abundance: few; v_gene: TRBV28; j_gene: TRBJ2-3; d_gene: TRBD2
CDR3nt: TGTGCCAGCAAAGGTCAGGCAGGAGGCCCCGGGGAGCTGTTTTTT; CDR3aa: CASKGQAGGPGELFF; abundance: -; v_gene: TRBV6-6; j_gene: TRBJ2-2; d_gene: -
CDR3nt: TGTGCCAGCAGCCGAGGGACTAGCGGAGGCGAGCAGTACTTC; CDR3aa: CASSRGTSGGEQYF; abundance: once; v_gene: TRBV3-1/TRBV3-2; j_gene: TRBJ2-7; d_gene: TRBD2
CDR3nt: TGTGCCAGCAGTTTGGACAGGGGCACTGAAGCTTTCTTT; CDR3aa: CASSLDRGTEAFF; abundance: -; v_gene: TRBV12-3/TRBV12-4; j_gene: TRBJ1-1; d_gene: TRBD1
CDR3nt: TGTGCCAAGGCACAGGGTCCCCTCTCTGGGGCCAACGTCCTGACTTTC; CDR3aa: CAKAQGPLSGANVLTF; abundance: -; v_gene: TRBV27; j_gene: TRBJ2-6; d_gene: -
CDR3nt: TGTGCCAGCAACTTAACCGGGGCCAACGTCCTGACTTTC; CDR3aa: CASNLTGANVLTF; abundance: -; v_gene: TRBV3-1/TRBV3-2; j_gene: TRBJ2-6; d_gene: -
CDR3nt: TGTGCCAGCAGTCCACGGTTGCGGCCGGAGACCCAGTACTTC; CDR3aa: CASSPRLRPETQYF; abundance: -; v_gene: TRBV28; j_gene: TRBJ2-5; d_gene: -
CDR3nt: TGTGCCAGTAGGGAGACAGGTGCCAGGGGGGAGCTGTTTTTT; CDR3aa: CASRETGARGELFF; abundance: -; v_gene: TRBV19; j_gene: TRBJ2-2; d_gene: -
CDR3nt: TGTGCCAGCAGCTTAGGGGCAGGGGCGGCTTTCTTT; CDR3aa: CASSLGAGAAFF; abundance: -; v_gene: TRBV11-2; j_gene: TRBJ1-1; d_gene: -
CDR3nt: TGTGCCACCGAAAGGACAGGGACGGGTGAAAAACTGTTTTTT; CDR3aa: CATERTGTGEKLFF; abundance: -; v_gene: TRBV6-5; j_gene: TRBJ1-4; d_gene: TRBD1
CDR3nt: TGTGCTAGTGGTCCGTGGACTAGCGGAACGTGGAGCTCCTACAATGAGCAGTTCTTC; CDR3aa: CASGPWTSGTWSSYNEQFF; abundance: -; v_gene: TRBV12-5; j_gene: TRBJ2-1; d_gene: TRBD2
CDR3nt: TGTGCCAGCAGCTTGACAAGCGGGGACGCAGATACGCAGTATTTT; CDR3aa: CASSLTSGDADTQYF; abundance: -; v_gene: TRBV5-6; j_gene: TRBJ2-3; d_gene: TRBD2
CDR3nt: TGTGCCAGCACTGCCGGGACAGGGATTAATTCACCCCTCCACTTT; CDR3aa: CASTAGTGINSPLHF; abundance: once; v_gene: TRBV6-5; j_gene: TRBJ1-6; d_gene: TRBD1
CDR3nt: TGTGCCAGCAGTGCCTTCAGGGACACTGAAGCTTTCTTT; CDR3aa: CASSAFRDTEAFF; abundance: -; v_gene: TRBV6-4; j_gene: TRBJ1-1; d_gene: -
CDR3nt: TGTGCCAGCAGCTCCGGACTAGCGGGGGACCTCACAGATACGCAGTATTTT; CDR3aa: CASSSGLAGDLTDTQYF; abundance: -; v_gene: TRBV3-1/TRBV3-2; j_gene: TRBJ2-3; d_gene: TRBD2
CDR3nt: TGTGCCAGCGGGACAGGCGGCTACGAGCAGTACTTC; CDR3aa: CASGTGGYEQYF; abundance: -; v_gene: TRBV12-3/TRBV12-4; j_gene: TRBJ2-7; d_gene: TRBD1
CDR3nt: TGTGCCATCAGTGAGTCCTCGACAGGGTCGAGCACAGATACGCAGTATTTT; CDR3aa: CAISESSTGSSTDTQYF; abundance: -; v_gene: TRBV10-3; j_gene: TRBJ2-3; d_gene: TRBD1
CDR3nt: TGTGCCAGCCGAGGGGAGGAGACTGGGGTCGAGCAGTACTTC; CDR3aa: CASRGEETGVEQYF; abundance: -; v_gene: TRBV3-1/TRBV3-2; j_gene: TRBJ2-7; d_gene: -
CDR3nt: TGTGCCAGCAGACCTCCCGGGGAACGGGAAAAACTGTTTTTT; CDR3aa: CASRPPGEREKLFF; abundance: -; v_gene: TRBV6-6; j_gene: TRBJ1-4; d_gene: -
CDR3nt: TGTGCCAGCAGCTCGGGACAGGGGGTGAACTATGGCTACACCTTC; CDR3aa: CASSSGQGVNYGYTF; abundance: -; v_gene: TRBV7-9; j_gene: TRBJ1-2; d_gene: TRBD1
CDR3nt: TGTGCCAGCAGCCCGCGATCATCAGGGATCGGCTCCTACGAGCAGTACTTC; CDR3aa: CASSPRSSGIGSYEQYF; abundance: -; v_gene: TRBV7-2; j_gene: TRBJ2-7; d_gene: -
CDR3nt: TGTGCCAGCAGTGCGCAGGGGCGCACCGGGGAGCTGTTTTTT; CDR3aa: CASSAQGRTGELFF; abundance: once; v_gene: TRBV6-4; j_gene: TRBJ2-2; d_gene: -
CDR3nt: TGTGCCAGCAGCTCCTCACACGTGAACACTGAAGCTTTCTTT; CDR3aa: CASSSSHVNTEAFF; abundance: -; v_gene: TRBV5-5; j_gene: TRBJ1-1; d_gene: -
CDR3nt: TGTGCCAGCAGCCCTCGCTCACAGGACTATGGCTACACCTTC; CDR3aa: CASSPRSQDYGYTF; abundance: once; v_gene: TRBV5-4; j_gene: TRBJ1-2; d_gene: -
CDR3nt: TGCGCCAGCAGTGAAATCGTAGGGGCGAACACTGAAGCTTTCTTT; CDR3aa: CASSEIVGANTEAFF; abundance: -; v_gene: TRBV10-2; j_gene: TRBJ1-1; d_gene: -
CDR3nt: TGTGCCAGTAGTTCATCCCGGACGGAGGGGGGCTACACCTTC; CDR3aa: CASSSSRTEGGYTF; abundance: -; v_gene: TRBV5-4; j_gene: TRBJ1-2; d_gene: -
CDR3nt: TGCGCCAGCAGCCCAGGGACTAGCGGGGCCATTCAGTACTTC; CDR3aa: CASSPGTSGAIQYF; abundance: -; v_gene: TRBV5-1; j_gene: TRBJ2-4; d_gene: TRBD2
CDR3nt: TGTGCCAGCAGCGCAGGAGGAGATCAGCCCCAGCATTTT; CDR3aa: CASSAGGDQPQHF; abundance: -; v_gene: TRBV5-4; j_gene: TRBJ1-5; d_gene: -
CDR3nt: TGCGCCAGCAGCGGGGCTGGACAAGACAACACTGAAGCTTTCTTT; CDR3aa: CASSGAGQDNTEAFF; abundance: -; v_gene: TRBV5-1; j_gene: TRBJ1-1; d_gene: -
CDR3nt: TGTGCCAGTAGTATAGATTCTATACTAGTCCGCAAAGGGGAGCTGTTTTTT; CDR3aa: CASSIDSILVRKGELFF; abundance: -; v_gene: TRBV19; j_gene: TRBJ2-2; d_gene: -
CDR3nt: TGTGCCAGCAGTTCCTTAATCTACAATGAGCAGTTCTTC; CDR3aa: CASSSLIYNEQFF; abundance: few; v_gene: TRBV27; j_gene: TRBJ2-1; d_gene: -
CDR3nt: TGTGCCAGTAGCAGACGGATCCCAGCGGGGGGGTTCACAGATACGCAGTATTTT; CDR3aa: CASSRRIPAGGFTDTQYF; abundance: -; v_gene: TRBV19; j_gene: TRBJ2-3; d_gene: TRBD2
CDR3nt: TGCGCCAGCAATCGAGCGGGAGGTGGGGGAAACATTCAGTACTTC; CDR3aa: CASNRAGGGGNIQYF; abundance: -; v_gene: TRBV5-1; j_gene: TRBJ2-4; d_gene: TRBD2
CDR3nt: TGTGCCAGCAGTTTAACATCGACAGATACGCAGTATTTT; CDR3aa: CASSLTSTDTQYF; abundance: many; v_gene: TRBV28; j_gene: TRBJ2-3; d_gene: -
CDR3nt: TGTGCCAGCAGCCCCGGCGGGAGAGGGCAGACCCAGTACTTC; CDR3aa: CASSPGGRGQTQYF; abundance: -; v_gene: TRBV7-9; j_gene: TRBJ2-5; d_gene: TRBD2
CDR3nt: TGTGCCAGTAGTCCCCAGAGAGGGACAGGGCCCTACAATGAGCAGTTCTTC; CDR3aa: CASSPQRGTGPYNEQFF; abundance: -; v_gene: TRBV19; j_gene: TRBJ2-1; d_gene: TRBD1
CDR3nt: TGTGCCAGCAGCCATCCAGGGTTGGGAGAAAAACTGTTTTTT; CDR3aa: CASSHPGLGEKLFF; abundance: -; v_gene: TRBV4-2; j_gene: TRBJ1-4; d_gene: -
CDR3nt: TGTGCCATCAGTGGGACAGGGACCACTGAAGCTTTCTTT; CDR3aa: CAISGTGTTEAFF; abundance: -; v_gene: TRBV10-3; j_gene: TRBJ1-1; d_gene: TRBD1